One T cell receptor (beta chain) is described in this entry. Its antigen is unidentified. Only in-frame clones appear in the TCRdb table, and some are missing; sequencing was by immunoSEQ multiplex PCR. The repertoire includes 130,000 to 150,000 clones, 85% to 90% of them detected once, and around 6% sits in the top ten. This entry comes from a study of cytomegalovirus exposure and HLA in healthy donors. V was cut by 3 bases and J by 4 bases, with 10 bases left in between. Germline loops: CDR1 MGHRA, CDR2 YSYEKL. The CDR3 consists of 14 residues. Study-level points and caveats: Researchers catalogued over 150 TCR beta chains as cytomegalovirus-associated. Subsequent analysis showed first-cohort TCR clusters tending to co-occur in more than 95 validation repertoires. Some public TCRs appeared in many individuals, while most sequences were rare. It was reported that the classifier diagnosed cytomegalovirus status with high specificity and sensitivity in both the original and validation cohorts.

The clonotype comes from a woman between 25 and 40 years old in good health and CMV-seropositive. This chain links TRBV4-1 with TRBJ1-3; no firm D call. Sequenced material: PBMCs. In DNA form, the CDR3 reads TGCGCCAGCAGCCACACCGGGTCCGGAAACACCATATATTTT. This translates into CASSHTGSGNTIYF.